The clone carrying this TCR beta chain was seen at least ten times. Its specificity is not known. The trim removed 5 bases at V and 5 bases at J, leaving 9 bases unmatched. This CDR3 spans 15 amino acids. Germline loops: CDR1 SGHTA, CDR2 FQGTGA. TCRdb reanalysed the 5' RACE reads using MiXCR and keeps one entry per CDR3 protein. The sample lists about 64,000 distinct CDR3 sequences, around 6.5% occurring once. This entry belongs to a study of CD8 T cells in ankylosing spondylitis. Points from the study as a whole: Characteristic of ankylosing spondylitis blood, it appeared, was a TCR beta motif comprising eight highly homologous variants. Significantly higher representation of disease-linked clones was reported for matched ankylosing spondylitis synovial fluid.

This chain uses TRBV7-3 with TRBJ2-3; TRBD2 aligns across 8 bases. The clonotype comes from a male donor with ankylosing spondylitis. Sequencing used synovial fluid, either unsorted or a sorted T cell fraction (not recorded which). This CDR3 is CASSPQAGAGDTQYF. CDR3 bases: TGTGCCAGCAGCCCCCAAGCGGGAGCAGGAGATACGCAGTATTTT.